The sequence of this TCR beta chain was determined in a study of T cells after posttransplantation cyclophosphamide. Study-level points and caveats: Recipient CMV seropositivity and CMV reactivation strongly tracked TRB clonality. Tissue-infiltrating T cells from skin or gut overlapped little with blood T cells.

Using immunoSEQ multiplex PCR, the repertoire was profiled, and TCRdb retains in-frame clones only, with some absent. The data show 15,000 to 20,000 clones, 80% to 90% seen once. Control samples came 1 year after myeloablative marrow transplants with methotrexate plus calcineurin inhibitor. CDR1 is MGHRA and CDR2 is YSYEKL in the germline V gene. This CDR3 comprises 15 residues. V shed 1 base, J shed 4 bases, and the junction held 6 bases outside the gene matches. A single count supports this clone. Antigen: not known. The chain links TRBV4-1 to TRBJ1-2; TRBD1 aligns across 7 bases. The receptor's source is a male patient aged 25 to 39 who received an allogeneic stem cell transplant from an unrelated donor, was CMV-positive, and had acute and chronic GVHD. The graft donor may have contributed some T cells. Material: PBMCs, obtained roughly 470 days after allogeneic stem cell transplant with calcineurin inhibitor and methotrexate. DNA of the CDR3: TGCGCCAGCAGCCAAGTCCCAGGGGGTGGCTATGGCTACACCTTC. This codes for CASSQVPGGGYGYTF.